This TCR beta chain is drawn from a study of blood T cell repertoires in COVID-19. Study context: The origin of the acute and convalescent COVID-19 samples was the United States, Italy and Spain. T cells, B-cell-depleted T cells, or PBMCs provided the cDNA or gDNA that served as material.

The CDR3 is made up of 16 amino acids. Germline V gives CDR1 LNHDA, CDR2 SQIVND (reference sequence). Trimming took 4 bases from V and 6 from J; bases not matched to a gene: 13. Authors' data handling: Amplification from reference gene primers served as the basis for estimated nucleated cell counts. Data came from immunoSEQ multiplex PCR; TCRdb stores just in-frame clones and leaves some out. That table gives V, J and clone size, and the DNA gave D and trimming. The profile shows some 40,000 clones, 78% of them singletons. The source of this sequence is a man in his 70s with acute or convalescent COVID-19. The chain is built from TRBV19 and TRBJ2-5; 8 positions match TRBD1. The sequenced material came from peripheral blood. The DNA for the CDR3 is TGTGCCAGTAGTACCTTAGGGACAGGAAAACAGAAGACCCAGTACTTC. As protein: CASSTLGTGKQKTQYF.